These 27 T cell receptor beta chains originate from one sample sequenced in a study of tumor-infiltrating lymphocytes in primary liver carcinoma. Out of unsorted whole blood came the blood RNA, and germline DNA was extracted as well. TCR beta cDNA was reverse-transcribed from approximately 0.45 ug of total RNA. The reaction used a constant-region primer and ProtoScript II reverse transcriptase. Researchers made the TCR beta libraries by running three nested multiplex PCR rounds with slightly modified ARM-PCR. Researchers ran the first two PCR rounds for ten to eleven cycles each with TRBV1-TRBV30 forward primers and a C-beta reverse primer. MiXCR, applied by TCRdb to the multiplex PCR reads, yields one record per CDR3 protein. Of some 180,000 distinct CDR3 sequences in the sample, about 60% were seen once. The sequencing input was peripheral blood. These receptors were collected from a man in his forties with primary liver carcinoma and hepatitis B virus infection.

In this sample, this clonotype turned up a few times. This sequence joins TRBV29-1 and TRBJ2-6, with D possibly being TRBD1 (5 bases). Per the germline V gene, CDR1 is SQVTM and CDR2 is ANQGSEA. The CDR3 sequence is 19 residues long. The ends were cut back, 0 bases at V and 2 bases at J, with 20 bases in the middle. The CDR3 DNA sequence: TGCAGCGTTGAAGATAGTGTAGGGGTCCCTACCCCTGGGGCCAACGTCCTGACTTTC. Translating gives CSVEDSVGVPTPGANVLTF.

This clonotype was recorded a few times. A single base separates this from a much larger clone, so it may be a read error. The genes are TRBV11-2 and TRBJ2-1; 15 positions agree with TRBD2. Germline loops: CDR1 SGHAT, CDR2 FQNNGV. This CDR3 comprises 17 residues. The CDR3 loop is CVSSSGLAGGFYNEQFF. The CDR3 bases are TGTGTCAGCAGCTCCGGACTAGCGGGAGGGTTCTACAATGAGCAGTTCTTC.

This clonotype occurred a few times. The CDR3 region is CASSYPRLAPDDEQFF. The CDR3 DNA follows: TGTGCCAGCAGTTACCCCCGACTAGCGCCAGACGATGAGCAGTTCTTC. The chain is built from TRBV6-2 or TRBV6-3 and TRBJ2-1, with TRBD2 identical over 8 bases. The CDR3 runs to 16 residues. The V segment lost 2 bases and the J segment 8 bases; nucleotides outside the gene matches: 11. CDR1 is MNHEY, CDR2 SVGEGT, per germline.

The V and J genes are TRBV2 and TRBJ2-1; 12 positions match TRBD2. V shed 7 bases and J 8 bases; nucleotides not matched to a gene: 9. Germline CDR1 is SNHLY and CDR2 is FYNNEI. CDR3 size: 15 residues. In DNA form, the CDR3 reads TGTGCCAGCACGATCGGGACTAGCGGGTTCGATGAGCAGTTCTTC. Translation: CASTIGTSGFDEQFF.

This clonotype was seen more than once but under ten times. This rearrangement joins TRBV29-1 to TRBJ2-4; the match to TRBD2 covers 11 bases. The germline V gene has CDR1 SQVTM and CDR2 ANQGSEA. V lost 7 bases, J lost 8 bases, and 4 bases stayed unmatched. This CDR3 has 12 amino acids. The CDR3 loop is CSALAGGDIQYF. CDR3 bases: TGCAGCGCCCTAGCGGGAGGAGACATTCAGTACTTC.

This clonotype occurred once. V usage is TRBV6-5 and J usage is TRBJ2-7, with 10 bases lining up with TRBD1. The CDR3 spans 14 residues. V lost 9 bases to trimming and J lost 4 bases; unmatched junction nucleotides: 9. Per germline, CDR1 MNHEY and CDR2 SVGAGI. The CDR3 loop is CASSKLGQGYEQYF. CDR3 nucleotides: TGTGCCAGTTCAAAGTTGGGACAGGGGTACGAGCAGTACTTC.

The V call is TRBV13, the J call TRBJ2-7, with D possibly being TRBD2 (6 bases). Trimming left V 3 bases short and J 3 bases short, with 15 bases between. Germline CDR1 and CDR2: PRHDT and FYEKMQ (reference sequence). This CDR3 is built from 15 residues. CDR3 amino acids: CASSFRPGGSYEQYF. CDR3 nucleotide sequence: TGTGCCAGCAGCTTTCGCCCCGGAGGGAGCTACGAGCAGTACTTC.

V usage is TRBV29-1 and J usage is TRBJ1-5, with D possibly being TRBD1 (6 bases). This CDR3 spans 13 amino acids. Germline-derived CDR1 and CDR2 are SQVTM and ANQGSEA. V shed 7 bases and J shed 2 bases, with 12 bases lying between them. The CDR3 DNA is TGCAGCGCTACACAGGGAGGCAATCAGCCCCAGCATTTT. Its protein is CSATQGGNQPQHF.

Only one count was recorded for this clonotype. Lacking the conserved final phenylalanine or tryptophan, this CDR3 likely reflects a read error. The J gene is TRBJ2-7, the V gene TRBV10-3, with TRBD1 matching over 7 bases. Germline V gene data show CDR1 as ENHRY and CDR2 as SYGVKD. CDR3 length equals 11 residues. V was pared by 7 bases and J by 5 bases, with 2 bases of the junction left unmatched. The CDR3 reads CAIKGADEQYL. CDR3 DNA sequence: TGTGCCATCAAGGGGGCTGACGAGCAGTACTTA.

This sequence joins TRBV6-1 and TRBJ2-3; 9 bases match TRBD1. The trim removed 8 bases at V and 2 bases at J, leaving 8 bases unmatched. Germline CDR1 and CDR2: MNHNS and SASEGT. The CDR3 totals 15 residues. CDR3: CASEGRDRVTDTQYF. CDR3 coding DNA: TGTGCCAGCGAGGGCCGGGACAGGGTCACAGATACGCAGTATTTT.

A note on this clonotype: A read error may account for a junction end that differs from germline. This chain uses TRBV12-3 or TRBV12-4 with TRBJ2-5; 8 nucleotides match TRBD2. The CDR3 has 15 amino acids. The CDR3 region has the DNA TGTGCCAGCAGCCCGGGGAGCGGGAGCCAAGAGAGCCAGTACTTC. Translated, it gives CASSPGSGSQESQYF.

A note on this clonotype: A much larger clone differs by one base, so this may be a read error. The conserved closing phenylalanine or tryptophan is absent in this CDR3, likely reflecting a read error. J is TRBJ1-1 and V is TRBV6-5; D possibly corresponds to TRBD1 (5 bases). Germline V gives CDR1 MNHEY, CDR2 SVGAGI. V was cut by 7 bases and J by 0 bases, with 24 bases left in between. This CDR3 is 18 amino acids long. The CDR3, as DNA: TGTGCCAGCACCCCACACAGGTTGGGGAAGGGGCTGAACACTGAAGCTTTCTCT. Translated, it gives CASTPHRLGKGLNTEAFS.

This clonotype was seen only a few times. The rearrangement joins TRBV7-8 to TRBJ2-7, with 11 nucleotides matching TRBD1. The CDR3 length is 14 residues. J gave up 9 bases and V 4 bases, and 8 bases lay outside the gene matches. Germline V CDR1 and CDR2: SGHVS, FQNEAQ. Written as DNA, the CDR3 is TGTGCCAGCAGCTGGGACAGGGGGACCGTCGGGCAGTACTTC. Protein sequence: CASSWDRGTVGQYF.

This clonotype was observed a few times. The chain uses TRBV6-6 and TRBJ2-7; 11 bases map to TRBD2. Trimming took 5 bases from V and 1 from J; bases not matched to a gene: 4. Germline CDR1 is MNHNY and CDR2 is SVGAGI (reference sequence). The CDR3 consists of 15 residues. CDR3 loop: CASSSVAGGSYEQYF. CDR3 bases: TGTGCCAGCAGTAGTGTAGCGGGAGGGTCCTACGAGCAGTACTTC.

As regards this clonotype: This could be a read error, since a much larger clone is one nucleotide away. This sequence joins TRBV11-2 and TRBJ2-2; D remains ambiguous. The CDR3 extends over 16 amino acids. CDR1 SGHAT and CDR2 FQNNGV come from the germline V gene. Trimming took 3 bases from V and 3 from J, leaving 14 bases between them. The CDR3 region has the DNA TGTGCCAGCAGCTTCTCTATCGGGCCTTACACCGGGGAGCTGTTTTTT. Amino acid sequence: CASSFSIGPYTGELFF.

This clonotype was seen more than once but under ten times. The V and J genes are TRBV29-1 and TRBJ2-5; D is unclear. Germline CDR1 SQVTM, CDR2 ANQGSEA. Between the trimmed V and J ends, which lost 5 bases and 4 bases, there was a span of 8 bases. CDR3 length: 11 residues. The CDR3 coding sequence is TGCAGCGTTCTACACCTAGAGACCCAGTACTTC. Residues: CSVLHLETQYF. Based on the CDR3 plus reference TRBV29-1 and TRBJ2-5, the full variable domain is SAVISQKPSRDICQRGTSLTIQCQVDSQVTMMFWYRQQPGQSLTLIATANQGSEATYESGFVIDKFPISRPNLTFSTLTVSNMSPEDSSIYLCSVLHLETQYFGPGTRLLVL.

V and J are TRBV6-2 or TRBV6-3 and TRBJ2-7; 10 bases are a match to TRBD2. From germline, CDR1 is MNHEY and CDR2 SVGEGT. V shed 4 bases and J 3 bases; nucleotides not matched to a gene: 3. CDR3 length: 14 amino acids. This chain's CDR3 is CASSSRTSGYEQYF. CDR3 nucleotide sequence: TGTGCCAGCAGTTCCCGGACTAGCGGCTACGAGCAGTACTTC.

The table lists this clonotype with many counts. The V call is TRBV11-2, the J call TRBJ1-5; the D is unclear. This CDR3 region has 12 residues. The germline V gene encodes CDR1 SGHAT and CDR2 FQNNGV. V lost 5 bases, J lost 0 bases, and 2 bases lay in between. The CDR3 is CASSVSNQPQHF. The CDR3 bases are TGTGCCAGCAGCGTTAGCAATCAGCCCCAGCATTTT.

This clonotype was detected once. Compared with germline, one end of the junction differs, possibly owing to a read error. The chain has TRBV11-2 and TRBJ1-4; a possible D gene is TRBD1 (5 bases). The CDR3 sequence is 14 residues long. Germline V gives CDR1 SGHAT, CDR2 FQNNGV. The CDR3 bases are TGTGCTAGCAACTTAGAGGTTGGGGACGAAAAACTGTTTTTT. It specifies CASNLEVGDEKLFF.

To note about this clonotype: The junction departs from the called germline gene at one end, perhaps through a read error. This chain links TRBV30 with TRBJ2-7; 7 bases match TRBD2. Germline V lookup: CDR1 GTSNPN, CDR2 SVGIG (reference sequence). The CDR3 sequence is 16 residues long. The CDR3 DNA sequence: TGTGCATGGAGTATCACGGGGAGGGGAAGTGGATACGAGCAGTACTTC. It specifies CAWSITGRGSGYEQYF.

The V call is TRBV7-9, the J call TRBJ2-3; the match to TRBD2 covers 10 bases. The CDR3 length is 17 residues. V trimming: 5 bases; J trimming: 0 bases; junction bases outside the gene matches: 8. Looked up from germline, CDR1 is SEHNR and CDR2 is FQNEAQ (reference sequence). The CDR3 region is CASSIGLAVLSTDTQYF. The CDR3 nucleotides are TGTGCCAGCAGCATCGGACTAGCGGTTTTGAGCACAGATACGCAGTATTTT. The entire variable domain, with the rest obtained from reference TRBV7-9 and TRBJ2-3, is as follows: DTGVSQNPRHKITKRGQNVTFRCDPISEHNRLYWYRQTLGQGPEFLTYFQNEAQLEKSRLLSDRFSAERPKGSFSTLEIQRTEQGDSAMYLCASSIGLAVLSTDTQYFGPGTRLTVL.

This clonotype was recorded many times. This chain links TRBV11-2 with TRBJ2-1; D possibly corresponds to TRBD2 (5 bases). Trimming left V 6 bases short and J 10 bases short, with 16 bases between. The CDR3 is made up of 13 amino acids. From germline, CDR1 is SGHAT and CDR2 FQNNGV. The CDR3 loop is CASSSGLAKEQFF. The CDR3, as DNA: TGTGCCAGCAGTTCCGGGCTAGCCAAGGAGCAGTTCTTC.

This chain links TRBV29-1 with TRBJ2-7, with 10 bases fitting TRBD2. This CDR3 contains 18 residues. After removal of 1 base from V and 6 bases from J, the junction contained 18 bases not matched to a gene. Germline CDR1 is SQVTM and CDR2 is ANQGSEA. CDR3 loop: CSVEAPGKSGRGSLEQYF. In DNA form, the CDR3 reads TGCAGCGTTGAAGCCCCGGGGAAGAGCGGGAGGGGTTCTCTCGAGCAGTACTTC.

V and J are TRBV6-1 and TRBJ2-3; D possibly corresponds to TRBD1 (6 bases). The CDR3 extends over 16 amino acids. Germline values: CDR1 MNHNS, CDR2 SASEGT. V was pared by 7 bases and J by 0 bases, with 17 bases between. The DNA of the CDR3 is TGTGCCAGCATACCTGTGGGGGCCGCTAGCACAGATACGCAGTATTTT. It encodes CASIPVGAASTDTQYF.

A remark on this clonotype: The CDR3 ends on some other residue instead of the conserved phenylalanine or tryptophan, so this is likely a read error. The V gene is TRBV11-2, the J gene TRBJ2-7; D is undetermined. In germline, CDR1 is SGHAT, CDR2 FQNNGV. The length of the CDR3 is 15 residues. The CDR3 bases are TGTGCCAGCGGCTTGGAACCGACTGTGGGGTACGAGCAGTACTGC. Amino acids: CASGLEPTVGYEQYC.

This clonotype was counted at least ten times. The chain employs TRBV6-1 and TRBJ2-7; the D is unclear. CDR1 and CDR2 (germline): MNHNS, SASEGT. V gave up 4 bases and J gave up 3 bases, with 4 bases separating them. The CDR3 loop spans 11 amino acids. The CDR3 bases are TGTGCCAGCAGTGCGCTCTACGAGCAGTACTTC. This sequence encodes CASSALYEQYF.

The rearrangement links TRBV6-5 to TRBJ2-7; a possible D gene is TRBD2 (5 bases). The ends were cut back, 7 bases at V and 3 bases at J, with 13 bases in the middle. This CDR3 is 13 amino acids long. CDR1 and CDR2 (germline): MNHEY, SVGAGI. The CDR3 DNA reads TGTGCCAGCAAGCCAGGACTCCACTACGAGCAGTACTTC. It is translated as CASKPGLHYEQYF.